The rows below give T cell receptor beta chains drawn from one sample of a study of blood T cell repertoires in COVID-19. Sequenced by immunoSEQ multiplex PCR; TCRdb stores in-frame clones only, minus some. The sample holds about 370,000 clones, 90% seen once. The sample was peripheral blood. Source of these receptors: a man aged 18 to 30 with active or convalescent COVID-19. The CDR3 runs from the conserved cysteine through the conserved F or W. The D gene is left open where the match is weak. Part of the rows lack a size; the others show once, few, many or a class for expanded clones.

d_gene	j_gene	abundance	v_gene	CDR3nt	CDR3aa
TRBD1	TRBJ1-2	.	TRBV7-2	TGTGCCAGCAGATTCGGGACAGGGTTTTCGAACTATGGCTACACCTTC	CASRFGTGFSNYGYTF
.	TRBJ1-4	.	TRBV18	TGTGCCAGCTCACCAGGGCTTTATAATGAAAAACTGTTTTTT	CASSPGLYNEKLFF
TRBD1	TRBJ1-1	.	TRBV28	TGTGCCAGCAGTGGACAGGGATACACTGAAGCTTTCTTT	CASSGQGYTEAFF
.	TRBJ2-1	.	TRBV7-3	TGTGCCAGCAGCTCGGAAGGGGTTAGCTCCTACAATGAGCAGTTCTTC	CASSSEGVSSYNEQFF
TRBD1	TRBJ2-1	.	TRBV6-5	TGTGCCAGCAGTAGGGACAGGGGGGAACGGAATGAGCAGTTCTTC	CASSRDRGERNEQFF
.	TRBJ1-4	once	TRBV28	TGTGCCAGCAGTGTCCCGGGGGCTAATGAAAAACTGTTTTTT	CASSVPGANEKLFF
.	TRBJ2-3	.	TRBV12-5	TGTGCTAGTGGTTTGGTACATACCGGGGGATCTAGCACAGATACGCAGTATTTT	CASGLVHTGGSSTDTQYF
TRBD2	TRBJ2-1	.	TRBV5-1	TGCGCCAGCAGCAATGGGGCTAGCGGGAATTTGGATGAGCAGTTCTTC	CASSNGASGNLDEQFF
.	TRBJ1-3	.	TRBV4-2	TGTGCCAGCAGCCAAGGGCCGGGGAGCAGCTCTGGAAACACCATATATTTT	CASSQGPGSSSGNTIYF
.	TRBJ1-6	.	TRBV27	TGTGCCAGCAGTTTACAGAATTCACCCCTCCACTTT	CASSLQNSPLHF